This TCR beta chain derives from a study of T cell changes during pregnancy in multiple sclerosis. This clone showed up just a few times. The V segment lost 0 bases and the J segment 5 bases; nucleotides outside the gene matches: 7. The CDR3 is 16 amino acids. Germline assignment: CDR1 LGHNA and CDR2 YSLEER. This table comes from immunoSEQ multiplex PCR, and its TCRdb copy is limited to in-frame clones, with some not included. This sample has about 40,000 clones, with more than 90% found just once. The sample in question was peripheral blood, obtained before pregnancy. The gene calls are TRBV4-3 and TRBJ2-7, with 10 positions matching TRBD2. This TCR was sampled from a female donor with multiple sclerosis, enrolled in a pregnancy study. CDR3 region: CASSQDFASGSHEQYF. CDR3 DNA: TGCGCCAGCAGCCAAGATTTCGCTAGCGGGAGCCACGAGCAGTACTTC.